These 14 T cell receptor beta chains were sequenced from one sample in a study of blood T cell repertoires in COVID-19. Here immunoSEQ multiplex PCR was the method, and the copy in TCRdb shows in-frame clones only, minus some. There are some 40,000 clones in the sample; about 80% occur only once, and over 12% lies in the top ten. The sequenced sample was peripheral blood. The receptor source for this set is a human donor in a cohort sampled during active COVID-19.

In DNA form, the CDR3 reads TGTGCCAGCAGCTTGGGACAGGGTAGATACGAGCAGTACTTC. Residues: CASSLGQGRYEQYF. V and J are TRBV5-6 and TRBJ2-7, with 7 bases matching TRBD1. The V and J ends lost 0 bases and 4 bases, in that order; junction bases with no gene match: 4. The CDR3 is made up of 14 amino acids. Germline V lookup: CDR1 SGHDT, CDR2 YYEEEE.

The V call is TRBV6-5, the J call TRBJ2-7; possibly TRBD2 for D (6 bases). CDR3 length: 14 residues. V lost 5 bases and J lost 4, with 15 bases in between. The germline V gene has CDR1 MNHEY and CDR2 SVGAGI. The CDR3 protein is CASSQRGGPYEQYF. In nucleotides, the CDR3 is TGTGCCAGCAGTCAACGGGGAGGCCCTTACGAGCAGTACTTC.

The table lists this clone with a few counts. The CDR3 DNA reads TGTGCCAGCAGCCCTACTAGCGGGAGTTCCTACGAGCAGTACTTC. It encodes CASSPTSGSSYEQYF. The rearrangement uses TRBV7-2 and TRBJ2-7; 11 bases are a match to TRBD2. The V gene end was trimmed by 5 bases and the J gene end by 1 base; junction bases not matched to a gene: 4. Germline CDR1 SGHTA, CDR2 FQGNSA. The CDR3 loop spans 15 amino acids.

V gene TRBV28 combines with J gene TRBJ2-7, with 8 positions matching TRBD1. Per germline, CDR1 MDHEN and CDR2 SYDVKM. The CDR3 is 16 residues long. V shed 4 bases, J shed 3 bases, and the junction held 11 bases outside the gene matches. In DNA, the CDR3 is TGTGCCAGCAGTTCTTCTAGGACAGGGTTTAACTACGAGCAGTACTTC. Protein sequence: CASSSSRTGFNYEQYF. The variable domain in full, with the rest retrieved from reference TRBV28 and TRBJ2-7, is DVKVTQSSRYLVKRTGEKVFLECVQDMDHENMFWYRQDPGLGLRLIYFSYDVKMKEKGDIPEGYSVSREKKERFSLILESASTNQTSMYLCASSSSRTGFNYEQYFGPGTRLTVT.

J is TRBJ2-3 and V is TRBV2, with D perhaps TRBD1 (9 bases). CDR1 is SNHLY, CDR2 FYNNEI, per germline. The V and J ends lost 4 bases and 5 bases respectively, with 22 bases between them. The CDR3 runs 17 residues. This CDR3 reads CASSGDREAGAGDTQYF. CDR3 coding DNA: TGTGCCAGCAGTGGGGACAGGGAAGCGGGAGCGGGAGATACGCAGTATTTT.

The chain is built from TRBV19 and TRBJ1-1, with a tentative D call TRBD1 (5 bases). Germline values: CDR1 LNHDA, CDR2 SQIVND (reference sequence). The CDR3 contains 16 residues. Trimming removed 1 base from V and 3 bases from J, with 15 bases in between. CDR3 loop: CASSIGFRGGDTEAFF. As DNA, the CDR3 is TGTGCCAGTAGTATAGGATTTAGGGGTGGGGACACTGAAGCTTTCTTT.

J is TRBJ2-1 and V is TRBV2, with 7 nucleotides matching TRBD2. Germline trimming cut 4 bases from V and 0 bases from J; bases unmatched to any gene: 0. The CDR3 runs 14 residues. Germline CDR1 and CDR2: SNHLY and FYNNEI. Written as DNA, the CDR3 is TGTGCCAGCAGTGGACTAGCCTCCTACAATGAGCAGTTCTTC. It is translated as CASSGLASYNEQFF.

This clone was picked up a small number of times. The chain joins TRBV7-8 to TRBJ2-2; 8 bases align to TRBD1. J was trimmed by 4 bases and V by 8 bases; bases with no gene match: 6. CDR3 size: 14 residues. Germline-derived CDR1 and CDR2 are SGHVS and FQNEAQ. As DNA, the CDR3 is TGTGCCAGCGGCCAGGGGGCGGTCACCGGGGAGCTGTTTTTT. This codes for CASGQGAVTGELFF. Full variable domain (remainder filled in from reference TRBV7-8 and TRBJ2-2): GAGVSQSPRYKVAKRGQDVALRCDPISGHVSLFWYQQALGQGPEFLTYFQNEAQLDKSGLPSDRFFAERPEGSVSTLKIQRTQQEDSAVYLCASGQGAVTGELFFGEGSRLTVL.

The chain joins TRBV3-1 (or the pseudogene TRBV3-2) to TRBJ1-1, with 8 bases matching TRBD1. This CDR3 has 13 residues. Germline CDR1 is LGHDT and CDR2 is YNNKEL (reference sequence). V lost 1 base, J lost 8 bases, and 3 bases stayed unmatched. The CDR3 nucleotides read TGTGCCAGCAGCCAAGTCCCAGGGGGCGAAGCTTTCTTT. It translates to CASSQVPGGEAFF.

This clone was seen just once. The chain combines TRBV7-6 with TRBJ1-3; tentatively, D is TRBD1 (6 bases). CDR1 and CDR2 (germline): SGHVS, FNYEAQ. This CDR3 contains 16 residues. Trimming shortened V by 0 bases and J by 3 bases, and 12 bases separated the two germline ends. CDR3 residues: CASSLAPGDDGNTIYF. Here the CDR3 DNA reads TGTGCCAGCAGCTTAGCCCCAGGGGACGATGGAAACACCATATATTTT.

This clone was found once. The chain employs TRBV9 and TRBJ2-2, with a weak D call TRBD2 (6 bases). Germline V gives CDR1 SGDLS, CDR2 YYNGEE. Trimming stripped 0 bases from V and 3 bases from J, with 9 bases between. CDR3 length: 15 amino acids. CDR3 sequence (DNA): TGTGCCAGCAGCGTAGCGGGGGAGGACACCGGGGAGCTGTTTTTT. It specifies CASSVAGEDTGELFF.

The chain carries TRBV5-1 and TRBJ2-5, with 7 nucleotides matching TRBD1. This CDR3 has 15 amino acids. The V gene's germline CDR1 is SGHRS and CDR2 YFSETQ. J was trimmed by 1 base and V by 3 bases; bases with no gene match: 6. CDR3 DNA: TGCGCCAGCAGCTCAAACCCAGGGGGCCAAGAGACCCAGTACTTC. Protein: CASSSNPGGQETQYF.

This rearrangement joins TRBV6-4 to TRBJ2-2, with D tentatively TRBD2 (5 bases). Trimming took off 6 bases at V and 7 bases at J, with 9 bases between the two ends. The CDR3 covers 12 residues. Germline V gene data show CDR1 as MRHNA and CDR2 as SNTAGT. The DNA of the CDR3 is TGTGCCAGCAGCTCCGCGGGCGGGGAGCTGTTTTTT. Its protein is CASSSAGGELFF.

The chain links TRBV13 to TRBJ1-2; the D gene is possibly TRBD1 (5 bases). CDR3 length: 12 amino acids. Germline assignment: CDR1 PRHDT and CDR2 FYEKMQ (reference sequence). Trimming took off 3 bases at V and 7 bases at J, with 9 bases between the two ends. CDR3 nucleotides: TGTGCCAGCAGCTTCAGGGCAGGTGGCTACACCTTC. Protein: CASSFRAGGYTF. The whole variable domain, remainder taken from reference TRBV13 and TRBJ1-2, is AAGVIQSPRHLIKEKRETATLKCYPIPRHDTVYWYQQGPGQDPQFLISFYEKMQSDKGSIPDRFSAQQFSDYHSELNMSSLELGDSALYFCASSFRAGGYTFGSGTRLTVV.